Reported below is one TCR beta chain. This clonotype came up a few times. Its antigen is not yet known. There are no base qualities to consult, and no much larger clone falls within one base. A patient counted as having stable Graves' hyperthyroidism if no progression to ophthalmopathy occurred over 18 months of follow-up. Hyperthyroidism patients were aged 18 to 65 years and newly diagnosed, with disease duration of less than 2 months. The study excluded patients with uncontrolled infections, other autoimmune diseases, pregnancy or lactation. Diagnoses relied on clinical symptoms, serum thyroxine and TRAb, thyroid ultrasound and orbital computed tomography. PBMCs were separated from approximately 9.9 ml of fresh peripheral blood using Ficoll-Paque density gradient centrifugation. Trizol reagent was used to extract total RNA, and RNA quality was then checked on an Agilent 2100 Bioanalyzer. CDR1 and CDR2 are drawn from the germline V gene: MNHEY, SVGAGI. V loses 3 bases, J loses 1 base, and the germline ends lie 12 bases apart. Including cysteine and phenylalanine, the CDR3 has 15 amino acids. Of all the DNA, just the CDR3 is kept, 45 bases in frame from base 1.

The data were taken from a study of T cells in Graves' hyperthyroidism and ophthalmopathy (dated by TCRdb to between 2018 and 2021). Regarding the research as a whole: Peripheral blood samples were taken at initial diagnosis, before any treatment was given. To identify TCR V-J signatures that set the groups apart, the researchers used a discovery cohort of 90 to 100 patients, made up of fewer than 50 with Graves' ophthalmopathy and approximately 57 with stable Graves' hyperthyroidism. Prospective prediction of ophthalmopathy was tested in an independent validation cohort of 18 to 20 hyperthyroidism patients and some 17 patients who later progressed to ophthalmopathy. For training and testing, the 100 or so patients in the discovery cohort were randomly divided in a 7:3 ratio. In several Graves' hyperthyroidism patients, the study also compared T-cell repertoires from thyroid tissue with T-cell repertoires from blood. Following sampling, methimazole starting at 30 mg daily was given to hyperthyroidism patients, and high-dose intravenous methylprednisolone was given to ophthalmopathy patients. The paper reports TCR Vbeta CDR3 sequencing of more than 120 peripheral blood samples: over 40 ophthalmopathy, fewer than 80 hyperthyroidism and roughly 17 progressor patients. Broader findings and caveats from the paper: Sample size was not statistically predetermined, and investigators were not blinded to group allocation. In cross-validation, a model built on a 13 V-J signature told ophthalmopathy apart from stable hyperthyroidism with just under 90% sensitivity and approximately 84% specificity, and in testing the same model reached 80%/75%. Most expanded thyroid clonotypes (frequency above 0.001) were also detected in blood, suggesting blood repertoires may reflect thyroid immune responses. In validation, the model predicted progression to ophthalmopathy with around 71% sensitivity and about 72% specificity, a median of about 6 months before onset.

TCR beta CDR3 regions were amplified from RNA transcripts. A first-round RT-PCR of the TCR CDR3 used the HTBI primer set with the Qiagen OneStep RT-PCR kit. The libraries were constructed in a second round of multiplex PCR and then size-selected and purified. Paired-end sequencing of the libraries was performed with 100 bp reads on an Illumina HiSeq2000. In the source study's methods: SOAPnuke was used to process the raw data, throwing out any read that contained adapters or uncalled bases, had a mean Phred below 15, or lacked an exact constant-primer or identifier match. COPE v1.2.5 was used to merge high-quality paired reads, and clonotypes were defined as unique nucleotide sequences. MiTCR v1.1 was used to align clonotypes to the IMGT TRBV, TRBD and TRBJ reference segments. Analysis was restricted to V-J combinations with a frequency above 0.0001, which covered about 99% of repertoires. A TCS score was defined as the ratio between F50 (clonal expansion) and ExV (chaos), using BLOSUM62-based TCRdist between CDR3 peptides within each V-J. Welch's t-statistics and random forest reduced several hundred V-J features to 10 to 15, which were used in a naive Bayes classifier (R e1071). The similarity between thyroid and blood repertoires was quantified using the Morisita-Horn index. The public reads were reanalyzed by TCRdb: fastp trimming at Q25, MiXCR alignment, in-frame beta chains only. Each record represents a unique CDR3 protein, reported with the most common genes and DNA among its rows. None of the V and J calls come from the authors' own analysis; TCRdb made them. Counted in this sample were roughly 840,000 distinct CDR3 sequences; 35% to 40% of them appeared once. Approximately 10% of the sample belongs to the ten largest clones.

The specimen sequenced was blood. The chain couples TRBV6-5 to TRBJ2-5, and possibly TRBD2, on 5 matching bases. The source of this sequence is a man aged 18-30 years with Graves' hyperthyroidism. The CDR3 protein is CASSYVGVSQETQYF. The nucleotide sequence is TGTGCCAGCAGTTATGTGGGAGTGAGCCAAGAGACCCAGTACTTC.